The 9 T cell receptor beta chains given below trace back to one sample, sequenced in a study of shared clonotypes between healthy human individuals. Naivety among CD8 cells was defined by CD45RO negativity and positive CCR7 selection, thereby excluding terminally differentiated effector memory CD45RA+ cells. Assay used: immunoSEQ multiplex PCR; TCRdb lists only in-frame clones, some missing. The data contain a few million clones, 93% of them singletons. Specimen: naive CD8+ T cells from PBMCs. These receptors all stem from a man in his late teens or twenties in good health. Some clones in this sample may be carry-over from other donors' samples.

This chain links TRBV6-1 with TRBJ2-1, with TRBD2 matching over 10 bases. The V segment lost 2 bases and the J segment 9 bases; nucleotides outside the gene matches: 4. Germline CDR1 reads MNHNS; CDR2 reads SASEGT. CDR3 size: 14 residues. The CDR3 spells CASSERGTSAEQFF. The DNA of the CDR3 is TGTGCCAGCAGTGAACGGGGGACTAGCGCTGAGCAGTTCTTC.

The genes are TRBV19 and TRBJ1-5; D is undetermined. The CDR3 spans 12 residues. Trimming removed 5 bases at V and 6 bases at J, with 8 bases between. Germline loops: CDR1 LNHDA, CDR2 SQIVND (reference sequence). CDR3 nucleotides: TGTGCCAGTAGTGAGTTTGGTCAGCCCCAGCATTTT. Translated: CASSEFGQPQHF.

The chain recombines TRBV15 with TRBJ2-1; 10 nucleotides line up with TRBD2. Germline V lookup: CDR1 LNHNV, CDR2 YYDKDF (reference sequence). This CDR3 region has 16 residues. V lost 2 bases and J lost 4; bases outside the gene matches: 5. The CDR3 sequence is CATSRPLGLAYNEQFF. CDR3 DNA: TGTGCCACCAGCAGACCCTTGGGACTAGCGTACAATGAGCAGTTCTTC.

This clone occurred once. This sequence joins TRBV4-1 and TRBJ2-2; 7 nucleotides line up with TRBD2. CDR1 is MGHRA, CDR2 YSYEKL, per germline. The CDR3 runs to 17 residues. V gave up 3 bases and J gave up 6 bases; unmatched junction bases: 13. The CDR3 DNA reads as TGCGCCAGCAGCCAGGTAGAGGCGGGGGTACGACCCGGGGAGCTGTTTTTT. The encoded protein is CASSQVEAGVRPGELFF.

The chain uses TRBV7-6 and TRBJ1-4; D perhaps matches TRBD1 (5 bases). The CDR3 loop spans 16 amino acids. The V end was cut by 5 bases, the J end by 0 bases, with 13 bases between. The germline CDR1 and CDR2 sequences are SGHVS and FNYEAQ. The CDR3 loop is CASSRRGGATNEKLFF. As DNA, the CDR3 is TGTGCCAGCAGCCGTCGGGGGGGTGCAACTAATGAAAAACTGTTTTTT.

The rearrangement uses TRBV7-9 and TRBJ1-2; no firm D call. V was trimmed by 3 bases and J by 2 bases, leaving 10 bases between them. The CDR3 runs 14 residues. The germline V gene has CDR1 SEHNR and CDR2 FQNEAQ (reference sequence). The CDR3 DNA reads TGTGCCAGCAGCTTTGGAGGCTCGAACTATGGCTACACCTTC. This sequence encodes CASSFGGSNYGYTF.

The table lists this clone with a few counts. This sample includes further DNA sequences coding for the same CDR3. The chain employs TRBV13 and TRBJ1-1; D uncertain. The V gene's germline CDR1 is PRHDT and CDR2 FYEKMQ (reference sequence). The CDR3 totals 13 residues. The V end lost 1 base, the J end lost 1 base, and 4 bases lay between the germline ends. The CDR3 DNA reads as TGTGCCAGCAGCTTAGTTGGGAACACTGAAGCTTTCTTT. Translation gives CASSLVGNTEAFF.

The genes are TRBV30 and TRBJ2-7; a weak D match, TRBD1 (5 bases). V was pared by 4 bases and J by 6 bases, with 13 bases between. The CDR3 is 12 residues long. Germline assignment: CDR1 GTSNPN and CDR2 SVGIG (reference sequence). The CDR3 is CAWMGRVGEQYF. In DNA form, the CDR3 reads TGTGCCTGGATGGGCAGGGTGGGCGAGCAGTACTTC.

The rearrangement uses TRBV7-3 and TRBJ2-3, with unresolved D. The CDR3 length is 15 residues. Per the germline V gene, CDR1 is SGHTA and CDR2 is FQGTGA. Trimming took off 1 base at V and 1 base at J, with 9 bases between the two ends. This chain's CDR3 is CASSLNLRGTDTQYF. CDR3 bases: TGTGCCAGCAGCTTAAATCTCCGGGGCACAGATACGCAGTATTTT.